Detailed here is one T cell receptor (beta chain). This record comes from a study of blood T cell repertoires in COVID-19. In the study overall: Some COVID-19 samples were acute and others convalescent; all came from the United States, Italy and Spain. The cDNA or gDNA used as material had been derived from T cells, B-cell-depleted T cells, or PBMCs.

Study processing details: Reference gene primers were amplified, and this amplification served to estimate nucleated cell counts. TCRdb's copy holds only in-frame clones and misses some; the assay was immunoSEQ multiplex PCR. The D gene and trimming were derived from the DNA, and the V and J assignments and clone size from that table. This table holds fewer than 95,000 clones, around 80% found once. The CDR3 spans 12 residues. Trimming took off 3 bases at V and 6 bases at J, with 6 bases between the two ends. Germline V lookup: CDR1 SGHAT, CDR2 FQNNGV. The sample consisted of peripheral blood. This sequence was found in a human donor in a cohort sampled during active COVID-19. The chain couples TRBV11-2 to TRBJ2-4; D ambiguous. CDR3 loop: CASSLAGNIQYF. CDR3 DNA sequence: TGTGCCAGCAGCTTGGCAGGAAACATTCAGTACTTC.